The 29 T cell receptor beta chains reported below all come from one sample, sequenced in a study of cytomegalovirus exposure and HLA in healthy donors. PCR used 60 Vbeta primers and 13 Jbeta primers. Produced via immunoSEQ multiplex PCR; TCRdb's table is partial and in-frame only. The data contain about 97,000 clones, less than 10% of them singletons. Input material: PBMCs. These receptors all come from a man between 50 and 59 years old in good health and CMV-seropositive.

This clone has more than one count but fewer than ten. CDR3 in amino acids: CASSRQSANTGELFF. The CDR3 nucleotides are TGTGCCAGCAGTCGTCAGTCAGCGAACACCGGGGAGCTGTTTTTT. V and J are TRBV7-8 and TRBJ2-2, with D unresolved. The ends were cut back, 6 bases at V and 0 bases at J, with 11 bases in the middle. The CDR3 is 15 residues long. The germline V gene encodes CDR1 SGHVS and CDR2 FQNEAQ.

A few counts support this clone. The chain couples TRBV5-6 to TRBJ2-1, with TRBD1 identical over 10 bases. The CDR3 loop spans 15 amino acids. Germline V CDR1 and CDR2: SGHDT, YYEEEE. With 4 bases clipped from V and 8 bases from J, the junction kept 9 bases outside the gene matches. The CDR3 DNA is TGTGCCAGCAGCGCCGACAGGGGGCGTAAGGATGAGCAGTTCTTC. This translates into CASSADRGRKDEQFF.

The chain links TRBV7-2 to TRBJ2-5; no firm D call. The CDR3 contains 15 residues. V was clipped by 5 bases and J by 1 base, with 14 bases between them. Germline V CDR1 and CDR2: SGHTA, FQGNSA. The CDR3 spells CASSPWASSQETQYF. The CDR3 region has the DNA TGTGCCAGCAGCCCCTGGGCATCAAGCCAAGAGACCCAGTACTTC.

This clone was seen only a few times. The chain joins TRBV7-9 to TRBJ1-3; D gene uncertain. The length of the CDR3 is 15 residues. The V gene lost 1 base and the J gene lost 0 bases, with 7 bases spanning the gap. Germline V gene sequence: CDR1 SEHNR, CDR2 FQNEAQ (reference sequence). Here the CDR3 DNA reads TGTGCCAGCAGCTTAGGAGTTAGCTCTGGAAACACCATATATTTT. This sequence encodes CASSLGVSSGNTIYF.

The CDR3 is CASSLSGRVNEQFF. The CDR3 coding sequence is TGTGCCAGCAGTTTATCGGGAAGGGTCAATGAGCAGTTCTTC. The genes are TRBV28 and TRBJ2-1; maybe TRBD2 (5 bases). Germline assignment: CDR1 MDHEN and CDR2 SYDVKM. This CDR3 has 14 amino acids. V was trimmed by 1 base and J by 6 bases, leaving 10 bases between them.

The J gene is TRBJ2-5, the V gene TRBV6-1, with 8 bases aligning to TRBD2. The trim removed 3 bases at V and 4 bases at J, leaving 7 bases unmatched. This CDR3 region has 15 residues. CDR1 is MNHNS and CDR2 is SASEGT in the germline V gene. The CDR3 DNA follows: TGTGCCAGCAGTGATACGGGAGGGCCGACAGAGACCCAGTACTTC. Protein: CASSDTGGPTETQYF.

For this clone: The junction differs from germline at one of its ends, possibly a read error. The chain is built from TRBV28 and TRBJ2-3; the match to TRBD2 covers 8 bases. The CDR3 totals 16 residues. Germline V gives CDR1 MDHEN, CDR2 SYDVKM. Written as DNA, the CDR3 is TGTGCCAGCAGCTTATTACTAGCGGCTAGCACAGATACGCAGTATTTT. This codes for CASSLLLAASTDTQYF.

This clone was seen a handful of times. The rearrangement joins TRBV14 to TRBJ2-7, with a possible D match to TRBD1 (6 bases). This CDR3 is built from 15 residues. From germline, CDR1 is SGHDN and CDR2 FVKESK. Trimming stripped 1 base from V and 0 bases from J, with 10 bases between. The DNA of the CDR3 is TGTGCCAGCAGCCAAGGACAGGCGAACTCCTACGAGCAGTACTTC. Residues: CASSQGQANSYEQYF.

The J gene is TRBJ2-3, the V gene TRBV5-1; 8 nucleotides agree with TRBD2. The trim removed 3 bases at V and 3 bases at J, leaving 15 bases unmatched. CDR1 is SGHRS and CDR2 is YFSETQ in the germline V gene. The CDR3 is 18 residues long. The CDR3 here is CASSSIGTPGGGTDTQYF. CDR3 in DNA: TGCGCCAGCAGCTCCATTGGGACTCCCGGGGGGGGGACAGATACGCAGTATTTT.

V gene TRBV18 combines with J gene TRBJ2-1; D is ambiguous. Germline V CDR1 and CDR2: KGHSH, LQKENI. This CDR3 is built from 13 residues. V gave up 1 base and J gave up 2 bases, with 3 bases separating them. This chain's CDR3 is CASSPLAYNEQFF. CDR3 in DNA: TGTGCCAGCTCACCACTAGCCTACAATGAGCAGTTCTTC.

In its sample, this clone was seen many times. This sequence joins TRBV11-2 and TRBJ2-7; the D gene is possibly TRBD1 (5 bases). V gave up 3 bases and J gave up 3 bases, with 12 bases separating them. CDR1 is SGHAT, CDR2 FQNNGV, per germline. The CDR3 covers 14 residues. The CDR3 bases are TGTGCCAGCAGCTTTTCTCGACAGTACTACGAGCAGTACTTC. The encoded protein is CASSFSRQYYEQYF. Full variable domain (outside the CDR3, taken from reference TRBV11-2 and TRBJ2-7): EAGVAQSPRYKIIEKRQSVAFWCNPISGHATLYWYQQILGQGPKLLIQFQNNGVVDDSQLPKDRFSAERLKGVDSTLKIQPAKLEDSAVYLCASSFSRQYYEQYFGPGTRLTVT.

This clone was counted between two and nine times. CDR3 nucleotide sequence: TGTGCCAGCAGCTTACAGGGGGTCGGCTATGGCTACACCTTC. Translated, it gives CASSLQGVGYGYTF. This chain links TRBV7-9 with TRBJ1-2; 7 bases match TRBD1. There are 14 residues in the CDR3. Germline V gene lookup returns CDR1 SEHNR and CDR2 FQNEAQ (reference sequence). J gave up 4 bases and V 2 bases, and 4 bases lay outside the gene matches.

In its sample, this clone was seen a few times. The rearrangement links TRBV2 to TRBJ1-5; 9 nucleotides align to TRBD1. CDR3 length: 18 residues. J was trimmed by 0 bases and V by 6 bases; bases with no gene match: 12. CDR1 SNHLY and CDR2 FYNNEI come from the germline V gene. The CDR3 loop is CASSPGDRALRSNQPQHF. CDR3 sequence (DNA): TGTGCCAGCAGCCCGGGGGACAGGGCCCTTCGTAGCAATCAGCCCCAGCATTTT.

The chain is built from TRBV19 and TRBJ1-4; the D is unclear. V lost 6 bases and J 10 bases, leaving 15 bases between the germline ends. CDR1 is LNHDA, CDR2 SQIVND, per germline (reference sequence). This CDR3 spans 13 amino acids. CDR3 in DNA: TGTGCCAGTAGCCCGGAATCGAACAGAAAACTGTTTTTT. The encoded protein is CASSPESNRKLFF.

The rearrangement joins TRBV4-1 to TRBJ2-7, with a weak D call TRBD2 (6 bases). The CDR3 runs to 15 residues. Trimming pared 1 base from V and 3 bases from J, leaving 13 bases between. The V gene's germline CDR1 is MGHRA and CDR2 YSYEKL. DNA of the CDR3: TGCGCCAGCAGCCAAGGCTGGGCTAGCGTCTACGAGCAGTACTTC. This encodes CASSQGWASVYEQYF.

The genes are TRBV2 and TRBJ1-2, with D possibly being TRBD1 (5 bases). CDR1 is SNHLY and CDR2 is FYNNEI in the germline V gene. The V gene lost 8 bases and the J gene lost 4 bases, with 11 bases spanning the gap. The CDR3 extends over 12 amino acids. In DNA form, the CDR3 reads TGTGCCAGCGACCTCGGGGGCTATGGCTACACCTTC. Its translation: CASDLGGYGYTF.

V and J are TRBV19 and TRBJ2-7, with a weak D call TRBD1 (7 bases). Germline V CDR1 and CDR2: LNHDA, SQIVND (reference sequence). The CDR3 length is 14 residues. V was cut by 3 bases and J by 0 bases, with 9 bases left in between. CDR3 nucleotide sequence: TGTGCCAGTAGTATGGAGGGGGCCTCCTACGAGCAGTACTTC. Amino acid sequence: CASSMEGASYEQYF.

This clone was counted only a few times. The chain employs TRBV11-2 and TRBJ2-5, with 7 bases aligning to TRBD1. The ends lost 7 bases at V and 4 bases at J; junction bases unmatched: 9. This CDR3 has 14 residues. Germline loops: CDR1 SGHAT, CDR2 FQNNGV. The CDR3 loop reads CASTGYRGGETQYF. CDR3 sequence (DNA): TGTGCCAGCACTGGGTACAGGGGTGGAGAGACCCAGTACTTC. The full variable domain, completed using reference TRBV11-2 and TRBJ2-5, is EAGVAQSPRYKIIEKRQSVAFWCNPISGHATLYWYQQILGQGPKLLIQFQNNGVVDDSQLPKDRFSAERLKGVDSTLKIQPAKLEDSAVYLCASTGYRGGETQYFGPGTRLLVL.

In nucleotides, the CDR3 is TGCGCCAGCAGCCCACTAGCGGGGGGGTTCCAAGAGACCCAGTACTTC. Its translation is CASSPLAGGFQETQYF. V and J are TRBV5-1 and TRBJ2-5; 13 bases align to TRBD2. With 4 bases clipped from V and 1 base from J, the junction kept 4 bases outside the gene matches. CDR1 is SGHRS, CDR2 YFSETQ, per germline. The CDR3 length is 16 residues.

Many counts were recorded for this clone. The V call is TRBV6-1, the J call TRBJ2-7; D possibly corresponds to TRBD1 (6 bases). Germline V gene sequence: CDR1 MNHNS, CDR2 SASEGT. Trimming shortened V by 8 bases and J by 0 bases, and 17 bases separated the two germline ends. This CDR3 has 15 residues. The CDR3 spells CASSTGSLSSYEQYF. As DNA, the CDR3 is TGTGCCAGCTCAACAGGGTCACTGAGCTCCTACGAGCAGTACTTC.

This clone was seen more than once but under ten times. The V gene is TRBV4-1, the J gene TRBJ1-5; a weak D match, TRBD1 (6 bases). Looked up from germline, CDR1 is MGHRA and CDR2 is YSYEKL. The CDR3 is made up of 16 amino acids. V lost 3 bases and J 0 bases, leaving 12 bases between the germline ends. The CDR3 reads CASSHRDTLSNQPQHF. The DNA of the CDR3 is TGCGCCAGCAGCCATAGGGACACACTTAGCAATCAGCCCCAGCATTTT.

This clone was observed a handful of times. The chain is built from TRBV2 and TRBJ1-6; 8 bases fit TRBD1. The junction had 4 bases not matched to a gene; V was cut back by 7 bases and J by 5 bases. The CDR3 is 14 residues long. CDR1 is SNHLY, CDR2 FYNNEI, per germline. CDR3 coding DNA: TGTGCCAGCAATGGACAGGGAAATAATTCACCCCTCCACTTT. It is translated as CASNGQGNNSPLHF.

This clone turned up a few times. The chain has TRBV6-5 and TRBJ2-7; 11 bases fit TRBD2. Germline CDR1 and CDR2: MNHEY and SVGAGI. V lost 7 bases, J lost 4 bases, and 9 bases stayed unmatched. The CDR3 is 15 amino acids. The CDR3 sequence is CASKRGTSGPYEQYF. The DNA of the CDR3 is TGTGCCAGCAAGAGGGGGACTAGCGGCCCTTACGAGCAGTACTTC.

This chain connects TRBV29-1 to TRBJ2-4; 7 bases fit TRBD1. The CDR3 extends over 13 amino acids. Germline V gene data show CDR1 as SQVTM and CDR2 as ANQGSEA. Germline trimming cut 4 bases from V and 4 bases from J; bases unmatched to any gene: 4. CDR3 in amino acids: CSVGAGGKNIQYF. The DNA of the CDR3 is TGCAGCGTTGGGGCAGGGGGTAAAAACATTCAGTACTTC.

The V gene is TRBV6-5, the J gene TRBJ2-2; 9 bases align to TRBD1. This CDR3 spans 16 amino acids. The J segment lost 6 bases and the V segment lost 4 bases, leaving 9 bases of the junction unmatched. CDR1 and CDR2 (germline): MNHEY, SVGAGI. Here the CDR3 DNA reads TGTGCCAGCAGTTCCCCAGGACAGGGGATAGCCGGGGAGCTGTTTTTT. It translates to CASSSPGQGIAGELFF.

This rearrangement joins TRBV5-6 to TRBJ1-2; D unclear. Looked up from germline, CDR1 is SGHDT and CDR2 is YYEEEE. The CDR3 has 13 residues. Trimming removed 2 bases at V and 7 bases at J, with 12 bases between. CDR3 region: CASSLYEVSGYTF. CDR3 coding DNA: TGTGCCAGCAGCTTATACGAGGTCTCTGGCTACACCTTC.

In nucleotides, the CDR3 is TGCGCCAGCAGCTCTAGCGGGGGATCCTACAATGAGCAGTTCTTC. Amino acid sequence: CASSSSGGSYNEQFF. The genes are TRBV5-1 and TRBJ2-1; 10 nucleotides agree with TRBD2. Germline V gene sequence: CDR1 SGHRS, CDR2 YFSETQ. The junction had 1 base not matched to a gene; V was cut back by 3 bases and J by 1 base. CDR3 length equals 15 residues.

CDR3 loop: CASRQGRGGRAVTYEQYF. CDR3 nucleotides: TGTGCCAGCAGACAGGGGCGAGGCGGGAGGGCCGTGACCTACGAGCAGTACTTC. This chain uses TRBV2 with TRBJ2-7; 9 bases are shared with TRBD2. The CDR3 is made up of 18 amino acids. Germline assignment: CDR1 SNHLY and CDR2 FYNNEI. The J segment lost 2 bases and the V segment lost 6 bases, leaving 17 bases of the junction unmatched.

The rearrangement uses TRBV27 and TRBJ1-2, with 8 bases aligning to TRBD1. The CDR3 length is 13 residues. Germline V gives CDR1 MNHEY, CDR2 SMNVEV (reference sequence). V was clipped by 6 bases and J by 8 bases; unmatched bases: 8. CDR3 amino acids: CASSSTGVGGYTF. CDR3 bases: TGTGCCAGCAGCTCGACAGGGGTGGGAGGCTACACCTTC.